These T cell receptor beta chains were read from a single sample in a study of immune evolution from preneoplasia to lung adenocarcinoma. Sequencing was performed with immunoSEQ multiplex PCR; in TCRdb, only in-frame clones are kept and a portion is missing. The repertoire holds 6,000 to 8,000 clones, with roughly 74% as singletons. Sequenced input: FFPE adjacent normal lung tissue. The receptors stem from a donor at least 70 years old with lung adenocarcinoma. CDR3s include the opening cysteine and the closing phenylalanine or tryptophan. D genes are given only for firm matches. Size is stated for part of the rows, as once, few or many counts, or as a class when the clone is expanded.

CATKETGRPSYEQYF	TGTGCCACCAAGGAGACAGGGAGACCATCCTACGAGCAGTACTTC	TRBD1	TRBV6-6	NA	TRBJ2-7
CAWGKGTGNEKLFF	TGTGCCTGGGGGAAGGGGACAGGGAATGAAAAACTGTTTTTT	TRBD1	TRBV30	NA	TRBJ1-4
CASLHRPNYGYTF	TGTGCCAGTCTTCACCGACCTAACTATGGCTACACCTTC	NA	TRBV28	NA	TRBJ1-2
CASSSPGQGYEQYF	TGTGCCAGCAGTTCCCCCGGACAGGGTTACGAGCAGTACTTC	TRBD1	TRBV28	NA	TRBJ2-7
CATSPSTNEKLFF	TGTGCCACCAGTCCCTCAACTAATGAAAAACTGTTTTTT	NA	TRBV15	NA	TRBJ1-4
CALPIGTSSPGVQFF	TGTGCCTTGCCTATTGGGACATCCTCCCCCGGGGTACAGTTCTTC	NA	TRBV30	NA	TRBJ2-1
CSVGEGLEQYF	TGCAGCGTGGGGGAAGGGTTGGAGCAGTACTTC	NA	TRBV29-1	NA	TRBJ2-7
CASSQSTGRINEKLFF	TGCGCCAGCAGCCAGTCCACAGGGCGTATTAATGAAAAACTGTTTTTT	NA	TRBV4-1	NA	TRBJ1-4
CASSYKGGLSEAFF	TGTGCCAGCAGTTACAAAGGGGGATTAAGTGAAGCTTTCTTT	NA	TRBV27	NA	TRBJ1-1
CASKAEETQYF	TGTGCCAGCAAAGCCGAGGAGACCCAGTACTTC	NA	TRBV2	NA	TRBJ2-5
CASSPPGGTREKLFF	TGTGCCAGCTCACCACCGGGGGGGACCAGGGAAAAACTGTTTTTT	NA	TRBV18	few	TRBJ1-4
CASRTTGGVSNQPQHF	TGTGCCAGCAGAACCACAGGGGGAGTTAGCAATCAGCCCCAGCATTTT	TRBD1	TRBV6-6	NA	TRBJ1-5
CASSFVRQEFGGYTF	TGTGCCAGCAGCTTTGTCCGGCAGGAGTTTGGCGGCTACACCTTC	NA	TRBV5-4	NA	TRBJ1-2
CAISSAQGWYGHTF	TGTGCCATCAGTTCCGCACAGGGCTGGTATGGCCACACCTTC	NA	TRBV6-5	NA	TRBJ1-2
CASSPGTQGYTF	TGTGCCAGCAGCCCCGGTACCCAGGGCTACACCTTC	NA	TRBV11-2	NA	TRBJ1-2
CSVVPRGRQETQYF	TGCAGCGTTGTGCCCCGGGGGCGGCAAGAGACCCAGTACTTC	NA	TRBV29-1	NA	TRBJ2-5
CASRGDRGSNQPQHF	TGTGCCAGCAGGGGGGACAGGGGAAGCAATCAGCCCCAGCATTTT	TRBD1	TRBV2	NA	TRBJ1-5
CSAPHPDTQYF	TGCAGTGCGCCGCATCCAGATACGCAGTATTTT	NA	TRBV20-1	medium-sized	TRBJ2-3
CASGDREIYEQYF	TGTGCCAGCGGGGACAGGGAGATTTACGAGCAGTACTTC	TRBD1	TRBV7-9	NA	TRBJ2-7
CASSASYEQYF	TGCGCCAGCAGCGCCTCCTACGAGCAGTACTTC	NA	TRBV5-1	NA	TRBJ2-7
CSVRGTSGGAYEQYF	TGCAGCGTTAGAGGGACTAGCGGAGGAGCCTACGAGCAGTACTTC	TRBD2	TRBV29-1	NA	TRBJ2-7
CASNPDTSNYGYTF	TGCGCCAGTAACCCCGACACCTCTAACTATGGCTACACCTTC	NA	TRBV5-1	NA	TRBJ1-2
CAWSSGGGSQPQHF	TGTGCCTGGAGTTCGGGTGGAGGGAGTCAGCCCCAGCATTTT	NA	TRBV30	few	TRBJ1-5
CASSFSGGGHNEQFF	TGTGCCAGCAGTTTTAGCGGGGGGGGCCACAATGAGCAGTTCTTC	TRBD2	TRBV6-6	NA	TRBJ2-1
CASSVSGGLDTQYF	TGTGCCAGCAGCGTGTCGGGGGGGCTTGATACGCAGTATTTT	TRBD2	TRBV9	NA	TRBJ2-3
CASSLGGTQYF	TGTGCCAGCAGCTTGGGGGGGACCCAGTACTTC	NA	TRBV5-6	NA	TRBJ2-5
CASSEENTGELFF	TGTGCCAGCAGTGAGGAGAACACCGGGGAGCTGTTTTTT	NA	TRBV2	NA	TRBJ2-2
CASSWGPSNTEAFF	TGTGCCAGCAGTTGGGGACCGAGTAACACTGAAGCTTTCTTT	NA	TRBV7-3	NA	TRBJ1-1
CASSLSNRDSATNEKLFF	TGTGCCAGCAGCTTATCAAACCGGGACAGTGCAACTAATGAAAAACTGTTTTTT	TRBD1	TRBV11-3	NA	TRBJ1-4
CASSLDQGGVKLFF	TGCGCCAGCAGCTTGGATCAGGGAGGGGTAAAACTGTTTTTT	NA	TRBV5-1	medium-sized	TRBJ1-4
CASRGHGTLLDQPQHF	TGTGCCAGCAGGGGGCACGGGACACTCCTAGATCAGCCCCAGCATTTT	NA	TRBV28	NA	TRBJ1-5
CASSPTTGGLGKLFF	TGTGCCAGCAGCCCTACGACAGGGGGCTTGGGAAAACTGTTTTTT	TRBD1	TRBV11-2	NA	TRBJ1-4
CATSRDEGWPKNIQYF	TGTGCCACCAGCAGAGACGAGGGTTGGCCCAAAAACATTCAGTACTTC	NA	TRBV15	NA	TRBJ2-4
CAWSMGSNQPQHF	TGTGCCTGGAGCATGGGTAGCAATCAGCCCCAGCATTTT	NA	TRBV30	NA	TRBJ1-5
CASSHRQGAFAGYTF	TGTGCCAGCAGCCACCGACAGGGGGCCTTTGCTGGCTACACCTTC	TRBD1	TRBV27	NA	TRBJ1-2